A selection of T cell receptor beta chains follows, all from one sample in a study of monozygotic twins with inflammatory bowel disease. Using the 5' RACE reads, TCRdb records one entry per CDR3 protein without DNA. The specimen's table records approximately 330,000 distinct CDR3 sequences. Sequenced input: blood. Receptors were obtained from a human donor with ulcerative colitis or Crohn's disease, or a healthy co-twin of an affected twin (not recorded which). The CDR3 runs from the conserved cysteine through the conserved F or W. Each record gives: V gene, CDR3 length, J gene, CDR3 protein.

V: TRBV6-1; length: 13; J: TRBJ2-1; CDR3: CASRGQGYNEQFF
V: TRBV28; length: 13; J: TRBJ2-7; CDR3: CASRGTAIYEQYF
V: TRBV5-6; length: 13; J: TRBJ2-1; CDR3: CASSLPSVGEQFF
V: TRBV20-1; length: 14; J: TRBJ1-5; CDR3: CSAIRRENNQPQHF
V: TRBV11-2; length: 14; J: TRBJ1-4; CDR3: CASSLDRFNEKLFF
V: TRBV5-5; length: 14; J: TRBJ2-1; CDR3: CASSLVVGRYEQFF
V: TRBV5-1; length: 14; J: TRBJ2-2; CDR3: CASSLYGDTGELFF
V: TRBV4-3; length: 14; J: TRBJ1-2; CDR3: CASSQVSGIYGYTF
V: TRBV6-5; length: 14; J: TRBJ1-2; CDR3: CASSYSGTGGSYTF
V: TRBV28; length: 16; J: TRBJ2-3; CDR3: CASSKGLAGVTDTQYF
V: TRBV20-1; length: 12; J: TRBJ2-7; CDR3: CSASYRNYEQYF
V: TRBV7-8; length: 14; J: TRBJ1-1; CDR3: CASSLGGGAAAAFF